Listed here are 25 T cell receptor beta chains from one sample, sequenced in a study of regulatory T cells in long-lasting Graves disease. With iRepertoire HTBI primers and Arm-PCR of CDR3 regions, TCR beta libraries were built. One entry per CDR3 protein, called by TCRdb with MiXCR from the multiplex PCR reads. Of some 420,000 distinct CDR3 sequences listed, around a fifth are singletons. This sample's time point: persistent/refractory GD, antithyroid drugs over 5 years with positive TRAb. PBMC-extracted RNA yielded the TCR library. The sample in question was peripheral blood mononuclear cells (PBMCs), obtained when the disease was refractory, from a patient treated with antithyroid drugs. Receptors originate from a female donor with Graves disease.

The rearrangement joins TRBV20-1 to TRBJ1-1, with D hard to call. Germline loops: CDR1 DFQATT, CDR2 SNEGSKA (reference sequence). V was trimmed by 0 bases and J by 9 bases, leaving 11 bases between them. The CDR3 extends over 12 amino acids. The CDR3 is CSAREDQLKAFF. In nucleotides, the CDR3 is TGCAGTGCTAGAGAGGATCAACTAAAAGCTTTCTTT.

Points on this clonotype: The junction departs from the called germline gene at one end, perhaps through a read error. The chain combines TRBV12-3 or TRBV12-4 with TRBJ2-6, with 9 bases aligning to TRBD1. The CDR3 spans 13 residues. Written as DNA, the CDR3 is TGTGCCAGCAGTCATAATACAGGGGGCGAAAAGTCTTTC. This translates into CASSHNTGGEKSF.

This clonotype appeared many times. The chain has TRBV28 and TRBJ1-1; maybe TRBD1 (5 bases). This CDR3 is 13 amino acids long. CDR1 is MDHEN, CDR2 SYDVKM, per germline. Trimming cost V 10 bases and J 4 bases, with 16 bases left between them. CDR3 nucleotide sequence: TGTGCCATCGACGGTGGGGCTCGCACTGAAGCTTTCTTT. This gives the protein CAIDGGARTEAFF.

The J gene is TRBJ2-3, the V gene TRBV7-2; 15 positions match TRBD2. The germline V gene has CDR1 SGHTA and CDR2 FQGNSA. V lost 5 bases, J lost 6 bases, and 9 bases stayed unmatched. CDR3 size: 17 residues. CDR3 nucleotide sequence: TGTGCCAGCAGCGCCGGACTAGCGGGGGGGCCGCGGGATACGCAGTATTTT. Its translation is CASSAGLAGGPRDTQYF.

The CDR3 coding sequence is TGTGCCAGTAGCGAGGGACTCCGGGGAGGAAAACTGTTTTTT. This sequence encodes CASSEGLRGGKLFF. The V call is TRBV19, the J call TRBJ1-4; perhaps TRBD1 as D (5 bases). The germline V gene encodes CDR1 LNHDA and CDR2 SQIVND (reference sequence). Trimming stripped 6 bases from V and 10 bases from J, with 18 bases between. The CDR3 length is 14 residues.

The rearrangement links TRBV12-3 or TRBV12-4 to TRBJ2-6, with D uncertain. Deletions cut 7 bases from V and 1 base from J, with 5 bases between. CDR3 size: 13 residues. The CDR3 reads CASNLSGANVLTF. The CDR3 nucleotides read TGTGCCAGCAATCTATCTGGGGCCAACGTCCTGACTTTC.

The genes are TRBV20-1 and TRBJ2-7, with 11 bases aligning to TRBD2. CDR1 DFQATT and CDR2 SNEGSKA come from the germline V gene (reference sequence). The ends lost 0 bases at V and 2 bases at J; junction bases unmatched: 6. CDR3 length: 16 amino acids. CDR3 in amino acids: CSARDRLAGGPYEQYF. CDR3 in DNA: TGCAGTGCTAGAGATCGGCTAGCGGGGGGACCCTACGAGCAGTACTTC.

In this sample, this clonotype turned up many times. The rearrangement links TRBV3-1 to TRBJ2-4; a weak D match, TRBD1 (5 bases). V was clipped by 3 bases and J by 6 bases, with 9 bases between them. Germline V gene sequence: CDR1 LGHDT, CDR2 YNNKEL (reference sequence). This CDR3 region has 13 residues. The CDR3 nucleotides are TGTGCCAGCAGCCACCGACAGACAAACATTCAGTACTTC. It yields the protein CASSHRQTNIQYF.

V gene TRBV7-2 combines with J gene TRBJ1-3, with D perhaps TRBD1 (6 bases). V lost 4 bases, J lost 0 bases, and 16 bases lay in between. Germline loops: CDR1 SGHTA, CDR2 FQGNSA. The CDR3 contains 17 residues. This chain's CDR3 is CASSSLQGISSGNTIYF. As DNA, the CDR3 is TGTGCCAGCAGCTCATTACAGGGAATCTCCTCTGGAAACACCATATATTTT.

This clonotype occurred many times. V is TRBV7-2 and J is TRBJ2-5; tentative D call: TRBD2 (7 bases). This CDR3 comprises 12 residues. Germline V gives CDR1 SGHTA, CDR2 FQGNSA. V lost 5 bases and J 5 bases, leaving 9 bases between the germline ends. Written as DNA, the CDR3 is TGTGCCAGCAGCCGGGGGGCTGAGACCCAGTACTTC. This codes for CASSRGAETQYF.

The table lists this clonotype with a few counts. This could be a read error, since a much larger clone is one nucleotide away. The chain employs TRBV7-9 and TRBJ2-5; tentative D call: TRBD1 (6 bases). Germline assignment: CDR1 SEHNR and CDR2 FQNEAQ (reference sequence). The length of the CDR3 is 14 residues. Trimming took off 1 base at V and 3 bases at J, with 9 bases between the two ends. DNA of the CDR3: TGTGCCAGCAGCTTAGGGGCAGGGGAAGAGACCCAGTACTTC. This codes for CASSLGAGEETQYF.

The chain is built from TRBV29-1 and TRBJ2-7; TRBD1 might be the D (7 bases). The V gene's germline CDR1 is SQVTM and CDR2 ANQGSEA. The CDR3 contains 14 residues. The V gene lost 5 bases and the J gene lost 0 bases, with 14 bases spanning the gap. This chain's CDR3 is CSVTPRGVSYEQYF. The CDR3 nucleotides are TGCAGCGTTACCCCCAGGGGGGTCTCCTACGAGCAGTACTTC.

The chain is built from TRBV5-5 and TRBJ2-2, with 8 nucleotides matching TRBD2. With V trimmed by 4 bases and J by 3 bases, 20 bases remained unmatched. CDR3 size: 20 residues. Per germline, CDR1 SGHKS and CDR2 YYEKEE (reference sequence). In nucleotides, the CDR3 is TGTGCCAGCAGCCACTATCTCACTAGCGGAGCCACTTATTACACCGGGGAGCTGTTTTTT. Its translation is CASSHYLTSGATYYTGELFF.

This clonotype was observed a few times. The chain employs TRBV19 and TRBJ1-5, with 7 bases identical to TRBD1. Trimming took 11 bases from V and 4 from J; bases not matched to a gene: 8. From germline, CDR1 is LNHDA and CDR2 SQIVND (reference sequence). This CDR3 is built from 13 residues. Written as DNA, the CDR3 is TGTGCCTGCACACCGACAGGGAATCAGCCCCAGCATTTT. This sequence encodes CACTPTGNQPQHF. The full variable domain, completed using reference TRBV19 and TRBJ1-5, is DGGITQSPKYLFRKEGQNVTLSCEQNLNHDAMYWYRQDPGQGLRLIYYSQIVNDFQKGDIAEGYSVSREKKESFPLTVTSAQKNPTAFYLCACTPTGNQPQHFGDGTRLSIL.

This clonotype was recorded at least ten times. J is TRBJ1-1 and V is TRBV6-2 or TRBV6-3, with D uncertain. CDR1 is MNHEY and CDR2 is SVGEGT in the germline V gene. V dropped 6 bases and J dropped 1 base, with 3 bases sitting between them. The CDR3 spans 11 residues. The CDR3 is CASRKNTEAFF. The CDR3 DNA reads as TGTGCCAGCAGAAAGAACACTGAAGCTTTCTTT.

The CDR3 loop is CASSLLWGRTEAFF. The CDR3 DNA sequence: TGTGCCAGCAGTTTATTGTGGGGGCGCACTGAAGCTTTCTTT. The rearrangement links TRBV27 to TRBJ1-1; a weak D match, TRBD1 (6 bases). With 1 base removed from V and 4 bases from J, the gap between germline ends came to 10 bases. Per germline, CDR1 MNHEY and CDR2 SMNVEV (reference sequence). This CDR3 contains 14 residues.

This clonotype was seen just once. This chain connects TRBV29-1 to TRBJ1-5; D remains ambiguous. The CDR3 totals 12 residues. V lost 6 bases to trimming and J lost 6 bases, with 12 bases between them. The germline V gene encodes CDR1 SQVTM and CDR2 ANQGSEA. In DNA, the CDR3 is TGCAGCGTCCGGCACCTGGTTCAGCCCCAGCATTTT. Its translation: CSVRHLVQPQHF.

This clonotype was counted a few times. The V gene is TRBV7-2, the J gene TRBJ2-7; possible D gene TRBD1, 5 bases. The CDR3 is made up of 14 amino acids. Trimming took off 5 bases at V and 0 bases at J, with 11 bases between the two ends. Germline V gene lookup returns CDR1 SGHTA and CDR2 FQGNSA. CDR3 protein: CASSPGHNSYEQYF. DNA for the CDR3: TGTGCCAGCAGCCCAGGACACAACTCCTACGAGCAGTACTTC.

This clonotype came up many times. V gene TRBV2 combines with J gene TRBJ2-5; D is perhaps TRBD1 or TRBD2 (5 bases each). Germline CDR1 and CDR2: SNHLY and FYNNEI. V shed 3 bases and J shed 2 bases, with 13 bases lying between them. There are 15 residues in the CDR3. CDR3 amino acids: CASSEPSGRQETQYF. The CDR3 nucleotides are TGTGCCAGCAGTGAGCCGTCAGGGAGACAAGAGACCCAGTACTTC. The complete variable domain, with remaining parts taken from reference TRBV2 and TRBJ2-5, reads EPEVTQTPSHQVTQMGQEVILRCVPISNHLYFYWYRQILGQKVEFLVSFYNNEISEKSEIFDDQFSVERPDGSNFTLKIRSTKLEDSAMYFCASSEPSGRQETQYFGPGTRLLVL.

Note on this clonotype: A far larger clone differs by one base, so this is likely a read error. The V call is TRBV6-6, the J call TRBJ2-4; D perhaps matches TRBD1 (6 bases). Per germline, CDR1 MNHNY and CDR2 SVGAGI (reference sequence). The CDR3 extends over 16 amino acids. CDR3 DNA: TGTGCCGGCAGTTACTCGAGCGTGGACAGAAAAAACATTCAGTACTTC. Translated, it gives CAGSYSSVDRKNIQYF.

The chain uses TRBV27 and TRBJ1-5; perhaps TRBD1 as D (6 bases). CDR3 length: 19 amino acids. Germline loops: CDR1 MNHEY, CDR2 SMNVEV (reference sequence). The V end lost 1 base, the J end lost 1 base, and 20 bases lay between the germline ends. The CDR3 DNA is TGTGCCAGCAGTTTATACCCCTTAAGGGGGGCGCAGAGCAATCAGCCCCAGCATTTT. Translating gives CASSLYPLRGAQSNQPQHF.

V and J are TRBV11-2 and TRBJ2-1; weak D call: TRBD2 (5 bases). CDR1 is SGHAT, CDR2 FQNNGV, per germline. V was pared by 1 base and J by 5 bases, with 21 bases between. The CDR3 contains 18 residues. The CDR3 DNA follows: TGTGCCAGCAGCTTAGGGGTGGCTGCTTCGTCGGGAAACAATGAGCAGTTCTTC. This gives the protein CASSLGVAASSGNNEQFF. The full variable domain, completed using reference TRBV11-2 and TRBJ2-1, is EAGVAQSPRYKIIEKRQSVAFWCNPISGHATLYWYQQILGQGPKLLIQFQNNGVVDDSQLPKDRFSAERLKGVDSTLKIQPAKLEDSAVYLCASSLGVAASSGNNEQFFGPGTRLTVL.

In its sample, this clonotype was seen many times. The J gene is TRBJ1-6, the V gene TRBV7-9, with D perhaps TRBD1 (5 bases). CDR1 and CDR2 (germline): SEHNR, FQNEAQ (reference sequence). V lost 3 bases and J lost 9, with 9 bases in between. CDR3 size: 13 residues. The CDR3 is CASSFPRVSPLHF. For the CDR3, the DNA is TGTGCCAGCAGCTTTCCCAGGGTTTCACCCCTCCACTTT.

This clonotype was recorded many times. The rearrangement joins TRBV2 to TRBJ1-5; tentatively, D is TRBD1 (6 bases). This CDR3 spans 15 amino acids. The germline V and J ends were trimmed by 2 bases and 6 bases, with 14 bases remaining between them. The germline CDR1 and CDR2 sequences are SNHLY and FYNNEI. The CDR3 reads CASSEFGGLSQPQHF. The CDR3 region has the DNA TGTGCCAGCAGTGAATTCGGGGGGCTAAGTCAGCCCCAGCATTTT.

This clonotype was counted many times. V and J are TRBV2 and TRBJ2-7; TRBD2 matches 9 bases. Germline V gene lookup returns CDR1 SNHLY and CDR2 FYNNEI. This CDR3 contains 17 residues. Trimming removed 1 base from V and 0 bases from J; junction bases left unmatched: 7. CDR3 bases: TGTGCCAGCAGTGAAGTCCCAGAGCGGGGGGACTCCTACGAGCAGTACTTC. Its translation is CASSEVPERGDSYEQYF.